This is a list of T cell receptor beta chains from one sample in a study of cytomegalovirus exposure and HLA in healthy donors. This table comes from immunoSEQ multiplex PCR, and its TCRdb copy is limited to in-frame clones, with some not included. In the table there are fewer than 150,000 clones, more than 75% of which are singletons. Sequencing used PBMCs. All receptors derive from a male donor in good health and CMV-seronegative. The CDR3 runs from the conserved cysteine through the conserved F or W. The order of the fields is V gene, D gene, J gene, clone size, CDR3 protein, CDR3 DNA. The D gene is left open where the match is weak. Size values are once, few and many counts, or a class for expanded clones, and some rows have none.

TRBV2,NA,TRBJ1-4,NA,CASSSEGREKLFF,TGTGCCAGCAGCTCGGAGGGCCGAGAAAAACTGTTTTTT
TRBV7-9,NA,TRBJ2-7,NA,CASSPPGTYEQYF,TGTGCCAGCAGCCCCCCGGGGACCTACGAGCAGTACTTC
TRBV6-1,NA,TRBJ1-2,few,CATLRVGYGYTF,TGTGCCACCCTTCGGGTGGGCTATGGCTACACCTTC
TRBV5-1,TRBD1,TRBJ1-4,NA,CASSSQGPSEKLFF,TGCGCCAGCAGCTCACAGGGGCCTAGTGAAAAACTGTTTTTT
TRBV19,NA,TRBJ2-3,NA,CASSSRWDTQYF,TGTGCCAGTAGTAGCCGGTGGGATACGCAGTATTTT
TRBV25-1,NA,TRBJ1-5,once,CASNSFNQPQHF,TGTGCCAGCAACAGCTTCAATCAGCCCCAGCATTTT
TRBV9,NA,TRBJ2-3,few,CASSVGQTDTQYF,TGTGCCAGCAGCGTGGGGCAGACAGATACGCAGTATTTT
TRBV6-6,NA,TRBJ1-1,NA,CATRRGNTEAFF,TGTGCCACCCGGAGGGGAAACACTGAAGCTTTCTTT
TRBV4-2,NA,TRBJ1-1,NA,CASSQEGGTEAFF,TGTGCCAGCAGCCAAGAAGGGGGAACTGAAGCTTTCTTT
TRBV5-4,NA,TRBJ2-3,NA,CASSLGGRTDTQYF,TGTGCCAGCAGCTTAGGCGGGCGCACAGATACGCAGTATTTT
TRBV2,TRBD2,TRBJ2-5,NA,CASSESSGLQAQYF,TGTGCCAGCAGTGAGTCTAGCGGGTTACAGGCCCAGTACTTC
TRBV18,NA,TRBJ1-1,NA,CASSRTEYTEAFF,TGTGCCAGCTCACGAACAGAGTACACTGAAGCTTTCTTT
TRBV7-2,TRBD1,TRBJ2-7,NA,CASSLAGGQGVYEQYF,TGTGCCAGCAGCTTAGCTGGGGGACAGGGGGTATACGAGCAGTACTTC
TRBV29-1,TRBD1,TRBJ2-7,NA,CSVTDTGVSGYEQYF,TGCAGCGTTACCGATACAGGGGTATCTGGGTACGAGCAGTACTTC
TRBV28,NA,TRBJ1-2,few,CASSSTVGVFYGYTF,TGTGCCAGCAGTTCGACAGTCGGTGTCTTCTATGGCTACACCTTC
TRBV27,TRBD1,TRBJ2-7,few,CASSIDRGSSYEQYF,TGTGCCAGCAGTATTGACAGGGGGTCCTCCTACGAGCAGTACTTC
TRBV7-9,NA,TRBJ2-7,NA,CATGESDKYEQYF,TGTGCCACCGGGGAATCAGATAAATACGAGCAGTACTTC
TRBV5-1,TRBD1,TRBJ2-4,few,CASSLGPSGQLAKNIQYF,TGCGCCAGCAGCTTGGGTCCCTCGGGACAGCTAGCCAAAAACATTCAGTACTTC
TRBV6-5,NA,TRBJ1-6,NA,CASSYSPRGLAPLHF,TGTGCCAGCAGTTACTCGCCCAGGGGCTTGGCACCCCTCCACTTT
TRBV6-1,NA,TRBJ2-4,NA,CASSETGKLAKNIQYF,TGTGCCAGCAGCGAAACCGGGAAACTAGCCAAAAACATTCAGTACTTC
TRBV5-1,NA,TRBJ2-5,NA,CASSLGGSETQYF,TGCGCCAGCAGCTTGGGGGGCTCGGAGACCCAGTACTTC
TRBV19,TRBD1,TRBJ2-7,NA,CASFRDRAIEQYF,TGTGCCAGTTTCCGGGACAGGGCTATCGAGCAGTACTTC
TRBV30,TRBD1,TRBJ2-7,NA,CAWSPGQGWGEQYF,TGTGCCTGGAGTCCCGGACAGGGATGGGGAGAGCAGTACTTC
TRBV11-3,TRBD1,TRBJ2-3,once,CASSSGQGVADTQYF,TGTGCCAGCAGCTCTGGACAGGGAGTAGCAGATACGCAGTATTTT
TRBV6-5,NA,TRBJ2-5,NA,CASSYFPAETQYF,TGTGCCAGCAGTTACTTTCCAGCGGAGACCCAGTACTTC
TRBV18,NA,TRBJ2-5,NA,CASSPTTGLGETQYF,TGTGCCAGCTCACCTACCACAGGGCTGGGAGAGACCCAGTACTTC
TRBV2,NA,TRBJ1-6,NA,CASSPRPSSYNSPLHF,TGTGCCAGCAGTCCTAGACCGAGCTCCTATAATTCACCCCTCCACTTT
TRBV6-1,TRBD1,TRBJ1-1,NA,CASSERTDREAFF,TGTGCCAGCAGTGAGCGTACGGACAGGGAAGCTTTCTTT